The 15 T cell receptor beta chains below were found in one sample sequenced in a study of T cell responses to AZD1222 COVID-19 vaccine. Libraries were prepared by immunoSEQ multiplex PCR; TCRdb keeps only in-frame clonotypes and omits some of them. The sample lists around 99,000 clones, about 90% occurring once. The source material was peripheral blood, sampled on day 0 of AZD1222 vaccination. These receptors all come from an adult in good health.

The chain joins TRBV25-1 to TRBJ2-2; D may be TRBD1 (5 bases). Trimming removed 3 bases from V and 5 bases from J, with 16 bases in between. Germline V CDR1 and CDR2: MGHDK, SYGVNS. CDR3 length equals 16 residues. CDR3 residues: CASSDSVLGVTGELFF. In nucleotides, the CDR3 is TGTGCCAGCAGTGATTCGGTTTTAGGGGTTACCGGGGAGCTGTTTTTT.

The chain links TRBV19 to TRBJ1-5, with TRBD1 as a possible D gene (5 bases). CDR1 and CDR2 from the germline V gene are LNHDA and SQIVND (reference sequence). The CDR3 totals 13 residues. Trimming shortened V by 5 bases and J by 5 bases, and 10 bases separated the two germline ends. The CDR3 spells CASSDTGDQPQHF. For the CDR3, the DNA is TGTGCCAGTAGTGACACAGGCGATCAGCCCCAGCATTTT.

The J gene is TRBJ2-6, the V gene TRBV6-2 or TRBV6-3; a possible D gene is TRBD2 (6 bases). V was shortened by 2 bases and J by 3 bases, with 14 bases between the two germline ends. The CDR3 contains 17 residues. Germline V CDR1 and CDR2: MNHEY, SVGEGT. DNA of the CDR3: TGTGCCAGCAGTTACGTTCGGGGGTTAGGTGGGGCCAACGTCCTGACTTTC. It specifies CASSYVRGLGGANVLTF.

This chain connects TRBV4-2 to TRBJ2-3, with TRBD1 matching over 7 bases. The CDR3 runs to 17 residues. Germline CDR1 is LGHNA and CDR2 is YNFKEQ. The V and J ends lost 0 bases and 2 bases, in that order; junction bases with no gene match: 8. The CDR3: CASSQDVRDRYTDTQYF. In nucleotides, the CDR3 is TGTGCCAGCAGCCAAGATGTCAGGGACAGATACACAGATACGCAGTATTTT.

This rearrangement joins TRBV5-1 to TRBJ1-1; 7 nucleotides match TRBD1. The length of the CDR3 is 15 residues. Looked up from germline, CDR1 is SGHRS and CDR2 is YFSETQ. Trimming cost V 0 bases and J 2 bases; bases outside gene matches: 4. The CDR3 DNA reads as TGCGCCAGCAGCTTGGGCCGGGACAGCAACACTGAAGCTTTCTTT. Translated: CASSLGRDSNTEAFF.

A single count supports this clone. The J gene is TRBJ1-6, the V gene TRBV7-2; 9 nucleotides agree with TRBD1. Germline V CDR1 and CDR2: SGHTA, FQGNSA. V lost 1 base, J lost 1 base, and 8 bases stayed unmatched. CDR3 length equals 19 residues. The CDR3 bases are TGTGCCAGCAGCTTAGGAGGGGGGACAGGGAGGTCCTATAATTCACCCCTCCACTTT. Its translation is CASSLGGGTGRSYNSPLHF.

This clone was found once. The chain has TRBV7-2 and TRBJ2-7, with TRBD2 identical over 10 bases. CDR3 length: 13 residues. Germline V gene data show CDR1 as SGHTA and CDR2 as FQGNSA. V gave up 5 bases and J gave up 4 bases; unmatched junction bases: 2. CDR3 sequence (DNA): TGTGCCAGCAGCAGTAGCGGGGGGTACGAGCAGTACTTC. Translated: CASSSSGGYEQYF.

J is TRBJ2-2 and V is TRBV3-1 (or the pseudogene TRBV3-2), with TRBD1 identical over 8 bases. The J segment lost 2 bases and the V segment lost 1 base, leaving 9 bases of the junction unmatched. The CDR3 runs to 18 residues. Germline-derived CDR1 and CDR2 are LGHDT and YNNKEL (reference sequence). This CDR3 reads CASSQGQWGTGNTGELFF. CDR3 nucleotides: TGTGCCAGCAGCCAAGGACAATGGGGGACAGGTAACACCGGGGAGCTGTTTTTT.

This clone was counted a single time. The V call is TRBV7-9, the J call TRBJ1-2; TRBD1 aligns across 8 bases. This CDR3 contains 15 residues. The V and J ends lost 5 bases and 8 bases, in that order; junction bases with no gene match: 13. The V gene's germline CDR1 is SEHNR and CDR2 FQNEAQ (reference sequence). CDR3 sequence: CASSTSLDRDEGYTF. The CDR3 coding sequence is TGTGCCAGCAGCACTAGTTTGGACAGGGACGAAGGCTACACCTTC.

This clone was found once. The chain carries TRBV6-5 and TRBJ1-3; 7 nucleotides match TRBD1. V gave up 6 bases and J gave up 4 bases; unmatched junction bases: 6. Looked up from germline, CDR1 is MNHEY and CDR2 is SVGAGI. The CDR3 has 14 residues. DNA for the CDR3: TGTGCCAGCAGGGATACAGGGGCCGGAAACACCATATATTTT. Translating it yields CASRDTGAGNTIYF.

The gene calls are TRBV27 and TRBJ1-6; D gene unclear. V lost 7 bases and J lost 7, with 23 bases in between. This CDR3 is built from 17 residues. The germline gives CDR1 MNHEY, CDR2 SMNVEV (reference sequence). The CDR3 region is CASTPSSPWAGNSPLHF. In nucleotides, the CDR3 is TGTGCCAGCACCCCGTCGTCCCCCTGGGCAGGAAATTCACCCCTCCACTTT.

V usage is TRBV5-6 and J usage is TRBJ2-2; maybe TRBD2 (6 bases). V was shortened by 7 bases and J by 6 bases, with 16 bases between the two germline ends. Germline CDR1 and CDR2: SGHDT and YYEEEE. The CDR3 extends over 14 amino acids. CDR3 DNA sequence: TGTGCCAGCGGTAGTCGGGGGTCACCCGGGGAGCTGTTTTTT. Its protein product is CASGSRGSPGELFF.

V gene TRBV10-2 combines with J gene TRBJ2-7; no definite D call. Per germline, CDR1 WSHSY and CDR2 SAAADI. This CDR3 region has 11 residues. The V end lost 2 bases, the J end lost 4 bases, and 3 bases lay between the germline ends. This chain's CDR3 is CASSERYEQYF. CDR3 coding DNA: TGCGCCAGCAGTGAGAGGTACGAGCAGTACTTC.

The CDR3 coding sequence is TGTGCCAGCAGCTTATACGGGACGAACACCATATATTTT. The encoded protein is CASSLYGTNTIYF. This chain connects TRBV11-2 to TRBJ1-3, with a tentative D call TRBD1 (5 bases). The CDR3 has 13 residues. The germline V and J ends were trimmed by 2 bases and 7 bases, with 9 bases remaining between them. CDR1 SGHAT and CDR2 FQNNGV come from the germline V gene.

The CDR3 is CASSLTGSQPQHF. The CDR3 nucleotides are TGTGCCAGCAGCTTGACAGGGAGTCAGCCCCAGCATTTT. The chain employs TRBV11-2 and TRBJ1-5; 7 bases map to TRBD1. Trimming took 3 bases from V and 6 from J; bases not matched to a gene: 2. The CDR3 runs to 13 residues. CDR1 SGHAT and CDR2 FQNNGV come from the germline V gene.